This T cell receptor (beta chain) comes out of a study of shared clonotypes between healthy human individuals. Trimming removed 3 bases from V and 9 bases from J, with 12 bases in between. The CDR3 loop spans 14 amino acids. CDR1 and CDR2 from the germline V gene are SEHNR and FQNEAQ (reference sequence). Some clones are missing from TCRdb's copy, which holds only in-frame ones; the method was immunoSEQ multiplex PCR. The sample contains 2.5 million or so clones, approximately 90% of which appear only once. This TCR came from a man aged 18 to 30 in good health. The sequencing input was naive CD4+ T cells sorted from blood. Subset specified: CD45RA+ positively selected. This rearrangement joins TRBV7-9 to TRBJ1-6, with unresolved D. The CDR3 spells CASSFEQASSPLHF. The DNA for the CDR3 is TGTGCCAGCAGCTTCGAGCAGGCGAGTTCACCCCTCCACTTT.